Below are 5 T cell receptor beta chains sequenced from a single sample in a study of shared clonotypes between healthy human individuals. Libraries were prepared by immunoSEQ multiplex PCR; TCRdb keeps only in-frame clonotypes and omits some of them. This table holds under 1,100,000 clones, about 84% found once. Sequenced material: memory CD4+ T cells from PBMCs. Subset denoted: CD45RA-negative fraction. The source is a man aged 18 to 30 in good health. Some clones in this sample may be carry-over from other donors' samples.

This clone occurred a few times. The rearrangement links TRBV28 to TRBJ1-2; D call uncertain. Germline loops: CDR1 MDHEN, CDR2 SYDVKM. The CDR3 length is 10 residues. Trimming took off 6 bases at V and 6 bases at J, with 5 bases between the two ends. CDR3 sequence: CASRRNGYTF. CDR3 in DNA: TGTGCCAGCAGGAGAAATGGCTACACCTTC.

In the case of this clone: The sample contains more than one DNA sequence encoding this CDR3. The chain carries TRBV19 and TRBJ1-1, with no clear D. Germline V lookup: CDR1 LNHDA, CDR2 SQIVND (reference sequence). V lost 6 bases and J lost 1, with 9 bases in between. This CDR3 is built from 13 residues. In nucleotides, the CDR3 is TGTGCCAGTAGCTTAGGTCCGAACACTGAAGCTTTCTTT. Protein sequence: CASSLGPNTEAFF.

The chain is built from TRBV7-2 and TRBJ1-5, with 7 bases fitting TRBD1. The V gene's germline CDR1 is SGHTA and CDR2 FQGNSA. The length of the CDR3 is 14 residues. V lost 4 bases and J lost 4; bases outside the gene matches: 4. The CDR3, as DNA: TGTGCCAGCAGCTCCGGACAGGCGAATCAGCCCCAGCATTTT. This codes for CASSSGQANQPQHF.

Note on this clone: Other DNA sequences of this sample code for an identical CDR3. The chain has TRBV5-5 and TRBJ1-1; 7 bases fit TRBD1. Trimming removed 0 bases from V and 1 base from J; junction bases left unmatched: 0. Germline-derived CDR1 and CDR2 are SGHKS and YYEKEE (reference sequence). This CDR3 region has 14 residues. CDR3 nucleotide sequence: TGTGCCAGCAGCTTGGCAGGGGGGAACACTGAAGCTTTCTTT. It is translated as CASSLAGGNTEAFF.

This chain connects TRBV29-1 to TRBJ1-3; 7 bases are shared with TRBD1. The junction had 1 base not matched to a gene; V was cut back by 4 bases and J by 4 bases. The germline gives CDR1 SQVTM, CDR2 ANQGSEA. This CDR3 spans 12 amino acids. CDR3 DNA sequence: TGCAGCGTTGGACAGGGCGGAAACACCATATATTTT. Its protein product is CSVGQGGNTIYF.